The rows below give T cell receptor beta chains drawn from one sample of a study of T-cell reconstitution after alpha-beta-depleted transplantation in children. TCRdb called the PCR reads again in MiXCR, with one record for every CDR3 protein. The sample gives 280,000 or so distinct CDR3 sequences, roughly 11% of which show up once; about a quarter is in the top ten. The sequenced sample was peripheral blood, obtained 180 days after TCRalphabeta/CD19-depleted stem cell transplant. The receptor source for this set is a male patient aged 2-15 years who had a stem cell transplant for chronic granulomatous disease, so the T cells may come from the graft donor. CDR3s include the opening cysteine and the closing phenylalanine or tryptophan. Fields, in order: CDR3 DNA, CDR3 protein, J gene, clone size, V gene, D gene. A D gene is named only where the DNA matches it firmly. Some rows mark clone size as missing; the rest say once, few, many or name a class of expanded clone.

CDR3nt: TGCAGTGCTAACGACAGGGTCTCAGATACGCAGTATTTT
CDR3aa: CSANDRVSDTQYF
j_gene: TRBJ2-3
abundance: many
v_gene: TRBV20-1
d_gene: TRBD1

CDR3nt: TGTGCCAGCAGCTTACGGACAGGGGGCGCGACAGATACGCAGTATTTT
CDR3aa: CASSLRTGGATDTQYF
j_gene: TRBJ2-3
abundance: many
v_gene: TRBV4-2
d_gene: TRBD1

CDR3nt: TGTGCCAGCAGCCGGACAGGGTGGAATGAGCAGTTCTTC
CDR3aa: CASSRTGWNEQFF
j_gene: TRBJ2-1
abundance: NA
v_gene: TRBV7-2
d_gene: TRBD1

CDR3nt: TGTGCCAGCAGTACGACTAGCGGGGGGTCCTACGAGCAGTACTTC
CDR3aa: CASSTTSGGSYEQYF
j_gene: TRBJ2-7
abundance: many
v_gene: TRBV6-1
d_gene: TRBD2

CDR3nt: TGTGCCAGCAGCTTAGACGGAGCGAGGGACATTCAGTACTTC
CDR3aa: CASSLDGARDIQYF
j_gene: TRBJ2-4
abundance: NA
v_gene: TRBV7-9
d_gene: NA

CDR3nt: TGTGCCAGTAGTATAAGGGACAACTCTGGAAACACCATATATTTT
CDR3aa: CASSIRDNSGNTIYF
j_gene: TRBJ1-3
abundance: NA
v_gene: TRBV19
d_gene: NA

CDR3nt: TGCGCCAGCAGCTTGGCCTTGGGGGGGGCCGCCACAGATACGCAGTATTTT
CDR3aa: CASSLALGGAATDTQYF
j_gene: TRBJ2-3
abundance: NA
v_gene: TRBV5-1
d_gene: NA

CDR3nt: TGCAGTGCTAGGGGGCAAATAGGTTTCTTT
CDR3aa: CSARGQIGFF
j_gene: TRBJ1-1
abundance: many
v_gene: TRBV20-1
d_gene: NA

CDR3nt: TGCAGTGCCCCCGGACTAGCGGGAGTAAGAAAAGACGGGGATACGCAGTATTTT
CDR3aa: CSAPGLAGVRKDGDTQYF
j_gene: TRBJ2-3
abundance: few
v_gene: TRBV20-1
d_gene: TRBD2

CDR3nt: TGTGCCAGCAGCCCCAAAAGGACTAGCGGGGCCGGGGGCAATGAGCAGTTCTTC
CDR3aa: CASSPKRTSGAGGNEQFF
j_gene: TRBJ2-1
abundance: many
v_gene: TRBV7-2
d_gene: TRBD2

CDR3nt: TGCGCCAGCAGCTTGCTGGGAGAAACTGACGAGCAGTACTTC
CDR3aa: CASSLLGETDEQYF
j_gene: TRBJ2-7
abundance: NA
v_gene: TRBV5-1
d_gene: NA

CDR3nt: TGTGCCAGCAGCTCGGGGGACAGGGCCTACAATGAGCAGTTCTTC
CDR3aa: CASSSGDRAYNEQFF
j_gene: TRBJ2-1
abundance: few
v_gene: TRBV7-6
d_gene: TRBD1

CDR3nt: TGTGCCAGCAGCCGGGGACTGGGTAACACCGGGGAGCTGTTTTTT
CDR3aa: CASSRGLGNTGELFF
j_gene: TRBJ2-2
abundance: many
v_gene: TRBV3-1
d_gene: NA

CDR3nt: TGTGCCAGCAGTTTTAAAAGGAATGAGCAGTTCTTC
CDR3aa: CASSFKRNEQFF
j_gene: TRBJ2-1
abundance: few
v_gene: TRBV12-3/TRBV12-4
d_gene: NA

CDR3nt: TGCAGTGCCAACAATCCACTCAGAGGTCCCTACGAGCAGTACTTC
CDR3aa: CSANNPLRGPYEQYF
j_gene: TRBJ2-7
abundance: many
v_gene: TRBV20-1
d_gene: NA

CDR3nt: TGTGCCAGCAGTTACTTGGGACCGATTTCCTACGAGCAGTACTTC
CDR3aa: CASSYLGPISYEQYF
j_gene: TRBJ2-7
abundance: many
v_gene: TRBV6-5
d_gene: NA

CDR3nt: TGCAGTGCTAGTCACAGGGTGGAAAACACCATATATTTT
CDR3aa: CSASHRVENTIYF
j_gene: TRBJ1-3
abundance: many
v_gene: TRBV20-1
d_gene: NA

CDR3nt: TGTGCCAGCTCACCCGACAGGCCCAACGAGCAGTACTTC
CDR3aa: CASSPDRPNEQYF
j_gene: TRBJ2-7
abundance: NA
v_gene: TRBV18
d_gene: NA

CDR3nt: TGTGCCATCAGTTGTCTCCTGCGGACTAGCGGGGGGTCAAGGGATAACAATGAGCAGTTCTTC
CDR3aa: CAISCLLRTSGGSRDNNEQFF
j_gene: TRBJ2-1
abundance: once
v_gene: TRBV10-3
d_gene: TRBD2

CDR3nt: TGCAGTGCTAGAGAGGAGGGACAGGGGCGAGGTCCTAATTCACCCCTCCACTTT
CDR3aa: CSAREEGQGRGPNSPLHF
j_gene: TRBJ1-6
abundance: many
v_gene: TRBV20-1
d_gene: TRBD1

CDR3nt: TGTGCCAGCAGCTTAGGGCGGACTAGCGGGGGGGCCCAAGAGACCCAGTACTTC
CDR3aa: CASSLGRTSGGAQETQYF
j_gene: TRBJ2-5
abundance: many
v_gene: TRBV7-2
d_gene: TRBD2

CDR3nt: TGTGCCTGGATCAGGGGAATAAATCAGCCCCAGCATTTT
CDR3aa: CAWIRGINQPQHF
j_gene: TRBJ1-5
abundance: few
v_gene: TRBV30
d_gene: NA

CDR3nt: TGTGCCACCACATGGGGCAACGTCCTGACTTTC
CDR3aa: CATTWGNVLTF
j_gene: TRBJ2-6
abundance: many
v_gene: TRBV24-1
d_gene: NA

CDR3nt: TGTGCCAGCAGTTTATTTTTTTCCGGGGAGCTGTTTTTT
CDR3aa: CASSLFFSGELFF
j_gene: TRBJ2-2
abundance: many
v_gene: TRBV12-3/TRBV12-4
d_gene: NA

CDR3nt: TGCAGCGTTTCCACAGGGGTGATCGTCTACGAGCAGTACTTC
CDR3aa: CSVSTGVIVYEQYF
j_gene: TRBJ2-7
abundance: many
v_gene: TRBV29-1
d_gene: TRBD1

CDR3nt: TGTGCCAGCAGCCCCAGCTCTGTTAATGAGCAGTTCTTC
CDR3aa: CASSPSSVNEQFF
j_gene: TRBJ2-1
abundance: many
v_gene: TRBV9
d_gene: NA

CDR3nt: TGTGCCAGCAGCTTAACAGATCGGCCAGATACGCAGTATTTT
CDR3aa: CASSLTDRPDTQYF
j_gene: TRBJ2-3
abundance: many
v_gene: TRBV7-3
d_gene: NA

CDR3nt: TGCAGCGTGGCAACCCTAGACCCGTTCTTC
CDR3aa: CSVATLDPFF
j_gene: TRBJ2-1
abundance: many
v_gene: TRBV29-1
d_gene: NA

CDR3nt: TGTGCCAGCAGCCAAGAAGCCAGGGGACCCTACGAGCAGTACTTC
CDR3aa: CASSQEARGPYEQYF
j_gene: TRBJ2-7
abundance: many
v_gene: TRBV3-1
d_gene: NA

CDR3nt: TGCAGTGCTCCCGGGGGAACAACTGAAGCTTTCTTT
CDR3aa: CSAPGGTTEAFF
j_gene: TRBJ1-1
abundance: many
v_gene: TRBV20-1
d_gene: NA

CDR3nt: TGTGCCAGCAATTCCGACAGGCCAGATAATTCACCCCTCCACTTT
CDR3aa: CASNSDRPDNSPLHF
j_gene: TRBJ1-6
abundance: few
v_gene: TRBV12-3/TRBV12-4
d_gene: NA

CDR3nt: TGTGCCAGCTCCTCCGGATTGGTGGCAGGGGGCGCGGAGACCCAGTACTTC
CDR3aa: CASSSGLVAGGAETQYF
j_gene: TRBJ2-5
abundance: few
v_gene: TRBV18
d_gene: TRBD1

CDR3nt: TGTGCCAGCAATTTAGCTGGACAGGGCTATGGCTACACCTTC
CDR3aa: CASNLAGQGYGYTF
j_gene: TRBJ1-2
abundance: many
v_gene: TRBV7-2
d_gene: TRBD1

CDR3nt: TGTGCCAGCTCGAGGCCCCGTCCCTACAATGAGCAGTTCTTC
CDR3aa: CASSRPRPYNEQFF
j_gene: TRBJ2-1
abundance: NA
v_gene: TRBV28
d_gene: NA

CDR3nt: TGTGCCAGTAGTATGGGAGGGACAAACTACGAGCAGTACTTC
CDR3aa: CASSMGGTNYEQYF
j_gene: TRBJ2-7
abundance: many
v_gene: TRBV19
d_gene: NA

CDR3nt: TGTGCCAGCAGCCACGGAAGGTGGGCTGGGTCTTCGGATACGCAGTATTTT
CDR3aa: CASSHGRWAGSSDTQYF
j_gene: TRBJ2-3
abundance: few
v_gene: TRBV6-1
d_gene: NA